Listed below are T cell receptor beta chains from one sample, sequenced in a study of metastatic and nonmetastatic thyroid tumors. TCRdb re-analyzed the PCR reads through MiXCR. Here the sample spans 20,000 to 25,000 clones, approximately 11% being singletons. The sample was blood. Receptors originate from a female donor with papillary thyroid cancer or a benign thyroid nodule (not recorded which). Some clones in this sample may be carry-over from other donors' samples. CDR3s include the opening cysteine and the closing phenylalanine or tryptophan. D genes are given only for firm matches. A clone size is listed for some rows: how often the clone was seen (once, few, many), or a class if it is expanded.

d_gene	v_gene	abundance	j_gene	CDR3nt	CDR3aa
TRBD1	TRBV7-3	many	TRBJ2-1	TGTGCCAGCAGCTCCCAGGGGGCGAATGAGCAGTTCTTC	CASSSQGANEQFF
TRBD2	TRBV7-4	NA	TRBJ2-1	TGTGCCAGCAGCTTGCGGCCAGCGGGAGGGCCGGGGAATGAGCAGTTCTTC	CASSLRPAGGPGNEQFF
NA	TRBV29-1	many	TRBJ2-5	TGCAGCGTTGAAGAGGGGGAGCAAGAGACCCAGTACTTC	CSVEEGEQETQYF
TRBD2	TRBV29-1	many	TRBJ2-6	TGCAGCGTTGACGGGGGGACGACCAACGTCCTGACTTTC	CSVDGGTTNVLTF
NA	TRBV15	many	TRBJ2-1	TGTGCCACCAGCAGGGGCGACAATGAGCAGTTCTTC	CATSRGDNEQFF
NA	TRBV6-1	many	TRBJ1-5	TGTGCCAGCAGAGAAAGGGCGGGTGTTTGGGGGAGCAATCAGCCCCAGCATTTT	CASRERAGVWGSNQPQHF
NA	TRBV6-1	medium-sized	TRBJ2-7	TGTGCCAGCAGTGAAGCGAGGGGGGGGGCCTACGAGCAGTACTTC	CASSEARGGAYEQYF
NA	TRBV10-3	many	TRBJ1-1	TGTGCCATCAGTGAGTCCGGGAGGAACACTGAAGCTTTCTTT	CAISESGRNTEAFF
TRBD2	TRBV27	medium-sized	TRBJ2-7	TGTGCCAGCGCGCATAGGCCCGGGACTAGCGGGAGCGAGCAGTACTTC	CASAHRPGTSGSEQYF
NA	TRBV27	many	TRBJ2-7	TGTGCCAGCAGTGCAAGCCCGGGACTTCCTAACTACGAGCAGTACTTC	CASSASPGLPNYEQYF
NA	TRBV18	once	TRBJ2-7	TGTGCCAACTCACCATCCGTCTCCTACGAGCAGTACTTC	CANSPSVSYEQYF
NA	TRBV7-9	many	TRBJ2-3	TGTGCCAGCAGCCCGCTGGCAGATACGCAGTATTTT	CASSPLADTQYF
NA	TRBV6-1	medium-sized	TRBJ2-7	TGTGCCAGCAAGGTGAGCGTTACTACGGAGCAGTACTTC	CASKVSVTTEQYF
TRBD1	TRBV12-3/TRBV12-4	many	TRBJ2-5	TGTGCCAGCACCGATCTAACAGGGGACCAAGAGACCCAGTACTTC	CASTDLTGDQETQYF
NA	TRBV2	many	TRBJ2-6	TGTGCCAGCAGTGAATGGGCCGGGGCCAACGTCCTGACTTTC	CASSEWAGANVLTF
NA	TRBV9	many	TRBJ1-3	TGTGCCAGCAGCGTAGTTCCAATAACCGGGTCTAGCTCTGGAAACACCATATATTTT	CASSVVPITGSSSGNTIYF
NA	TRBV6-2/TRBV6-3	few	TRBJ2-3	TGTGCCAGCAGTTATTCGGACTTTAGCACAGATACGCAGTATTTT	CASSYSDFSTDTQYF
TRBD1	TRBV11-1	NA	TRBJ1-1	TGTGCCAGCAGACCTACAGGGGAGACTGAAGCTTTCTTT	CASRPTGETEAFF
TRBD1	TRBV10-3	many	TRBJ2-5	TGTGCCATCAGGGACGGACAGGCCGGGGAGACCCAGTACTTC	CAIRDGQAGETQYF
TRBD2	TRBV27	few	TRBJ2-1	TGTGCCAGCAGTCACGCCAGCGGGAATAGGGGAAATGAGCAGTTCTTC	CASSHASGNRGNEQFF
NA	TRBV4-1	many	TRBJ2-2	TGCGCCAGCAGCCAACCTCGCGGGGATCCGGGGGAGCTGTTTTTT	CASSQPRGDPGELFF
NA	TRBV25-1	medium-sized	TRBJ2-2	TGTGCCAGCAGAAAGGGGAAAACGGACACCGGGGAGCTGTTTTTT	CASRKGKTDTGELFF
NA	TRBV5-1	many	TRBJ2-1	TGCGCCAGCAGCTACGACTCGAACAATGAGCAGTTCTTC	CASSYDSNNEQFF
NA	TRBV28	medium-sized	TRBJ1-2	TGTGCCAGCAGTTCGGGTCGCACCCTGGGCTATGGCTACACCTTC	CASSSGRTLGYGYTF
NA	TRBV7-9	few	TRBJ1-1	TGTGCCAGCAGCCGTCCGGGCCGAACGAACACTGAAGCTTTCTTT	CASSRPGRTNTEAFF
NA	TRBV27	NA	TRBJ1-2	TGTGCCAGCACCCCCGCGTGGGTAGGTGCGTATCGCTACGCCTTC	CASTPAWVGAYRYAF
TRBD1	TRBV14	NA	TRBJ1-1	TGTGCCAGCAGCCCCTCCAGGGGGCGAAACACTGAAGCTTTCTTT	CASSPSRGRNTEAFF
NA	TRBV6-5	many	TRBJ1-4	TGTGCCAGCAGTTACTCGATGTCCAGGAGTAGGGGAAAACTGTTTTTT	CASSYSMSRSRGKLFF
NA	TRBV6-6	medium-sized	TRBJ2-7	TGTGCCAGCAGTTACTCTGGCCCCCCACGTCCCTACGAGCAGTACTTC	CASSYSGPPRPYEQYF
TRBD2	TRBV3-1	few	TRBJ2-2	TGTGCCAGCAGCCAAATGGGACTAGCGGGATACACCGGGGAGCTGTTTTTT	CASSQMGLAGYTGELFF
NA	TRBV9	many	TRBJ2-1	TGTGCCAGCAGCGATTCTAGCTACTTCAGGTACAATGAGCAGTTCTTC	CASSDSSYFRYNEQFF
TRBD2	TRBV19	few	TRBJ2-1	TGTGACAGTAGTATAGGACTAGCGTCACTTGGGGAGCAGTTCTTC	CDSSIGLASLGEQFF
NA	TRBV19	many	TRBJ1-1	TGTGCCAGTAGTGTCCTCGCGGACGGTGGGGCTGAAGCTTTCTTT	CASSVLADGGAEAFF
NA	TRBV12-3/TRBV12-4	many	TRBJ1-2	TGTGCCAGCACCAGGACAGAATCCTATGGCTACACCTTC	CASTRTESYGYTF
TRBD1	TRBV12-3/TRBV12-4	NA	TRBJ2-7	TGTGCCAGCAGCTCCCGGGACAGGGGCTCCTACGGGCAGTACTTC	CASSSRDRGSYGQYF
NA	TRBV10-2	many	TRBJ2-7	TGCGCCAGCAGTGGGATTTGGGACGAGCAGTACTTC	CASSGIWDEQYF
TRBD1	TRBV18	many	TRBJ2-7	TGTGCCAGCTCACCCGACAGGGAAGCGCGCGAGCAGTACTTC	CASSPDREAREQYF
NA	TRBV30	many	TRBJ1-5	TGTGCCTGGAGCCGGGGAACGAATAACAATCAGCCCCAGCATTTT	CAWSRGTNNNQPQHF
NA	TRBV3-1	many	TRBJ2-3	TGTGCCAGCAGCCCGCGTGGGACCACAGATACGCAGTATTTT	CASSPRGTTDTQYF
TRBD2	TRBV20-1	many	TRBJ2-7	TGCAGTGCTCGCCGGGACAACGGACTAGCGGGAAGGTACGAGCAGTACTTC	CSARRDNGLAGRYEQYF
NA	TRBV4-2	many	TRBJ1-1	TGTGCCAGCAGCCAGGTGGAGGGGGGGATGAACACTGAAGCTTTCTTT	CASSQVEGGMNTEAFF
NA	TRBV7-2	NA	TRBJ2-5	TGTGCCAGCAGCTGGGCAGGGGCACAAGAGACCCAGTACTTC	CASSWAGAQETQYF
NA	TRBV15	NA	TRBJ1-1	TGTGCCACCAGAGGAGCGGGCCTTTCCACGTGGACGGGCACTGAAGCTTTCTTT	CATRGAGLSTWTGTEAFF